These T cell receptor beta chains were read from a single sample in a study of monozygotic twins with cystic fibrosis. Sequencing used immunoSEQ multiplex PCR; TCRdb keeps in-frame clones, though not all of them. The sample records over 30,000 clones, about nine tenths being singletons. Sequencing input: blood. The source of these receptors is a boy aged 2 to 9 with cystic fibrosis. The CDR3 runs from the conserved cysteine through the conserved F or W. The D gene is left open where the match is weak. The listing skips clone size in some rows; elsewhere it reads once, few, many or a size class.

abundance: -; d_gene: -; v_gene: TRBV11-2; j_gene: TRBJ2-6; CDR3aa: CASSLGRGKGVSGANVLTF; CDR3nt: TGTGCCAGCAGCTTAGGCCGGGGTAAGGGCGTCTCTGGGGCCAACGTCCTGACTTTC
abundance: -; d_gene: TRBD1; v_gene: TRBV7-9; j_gene: TRBJ1-5; CDR3aa: CASSLGQGARQPQHF; CDR3nt: TGTGCCAGCAGCTTAGGCCAGGGGGCGCGGCAGCCCCAGCATTTT
abundance: -; d_gene: -; v_gene: TRBV5-6; j_gene: TRBJ1-5; CDR3aa: CASGRQDSNQPQHF; CDR3nt: TGTGCCAGCGGACGACAAGATAGCAATCAGCCCCAGCATTTT
abundance: -; d_gene: TRBD1; v_gene: TRBV7-3; j_gene: TRBJ1-2; CDR3aa: CASSLGTEGAYGYTF; CDR3nt: TGTGCCAGCAGCCTCGGAACAGAGGGGGCCTATGGCTACACCTTC
abundance: -; d_gene: TRBD1; v_gene: TRBV5-1; j_gene: TRBJ2-1; CDR3aa: CASSLVGDRGTYNEQFF; CDR3nt: TGCGCCAGCAGCTTGGTGGGGGACAGGGGGACTTACAATGAGCAGTTCTTC
abundance: -; d_gene: TRBD2; v_gene: TRBV5-1; j_gene: TRBJ2-5; CDR3aa: CASSLGLAGGLQYF; CDR3nt: TGCGCCAGCAGCTTGGGGCTAGCGGGGGGGCTCCAGTACTTC
abundance: -; d_gene: -; v_gene: TRBV7-9; j_gene: TRBJ1-5; CDR3aa: CASSLGEGRQPQHF; CDR3nt: TGTGCCAGCAGCTTAGGAGAGGGTAGGCAGCCCCAGCATTTT
abundance: -; d_gene: TRBD2; v_gene: TRBV16; j_gene: TRBJ2-1; CDR3aa: CASSQFLRGGFSSYNEQFF; CDR3nt: TGTGCCAGCAGCCAATTTCTGCGGGGGGGTTTTAGCTCCTACAATGAGCAGTTCTTC
abundance: -; d_gene: -; v_gene: TRBV7-6; j_gene: TRBJ1-3; CDR3aa: CASSSASSMGDPGNTIYF; CDR3nt: TGTGCCAGCAGCTCCGCAAGTAGTATGGGGGATCCTGGAAACACCATATATTTT
abundance: -; d_gene: -; v_gene: TRBV7-6; j_gene: TRBJ1-1; CDR3aa: CASSPGLNTEAFF; CDR3nt: TGTGCCAGCAGCCCAGGCTTGAACACTGAAGCTTTCTTT
abundance: -; d_gene: TRBD1; v_gene: TRBV6-5; j_gene: TRBJ1-2; CDR3aa: CASSYSSHDRGYGYTF; CDR3nt: TGTGCCAGCAGTTACTCGTCCCATGACAGGGGCTATGGCTACACCTTC
abundance: -; d_gene: TRBD1; v_gene: TRBV18; j_gene: TRBJ1-5; CDR3aa: CASSPQGARNQPQHF; CDR3nt: TGTGCCAGCTCACCACAGGGGGCTCGCAATCAGCCCCAGCATTTT
abundance: once; d_gene: -; v_gene: TRBV28; j_gene: TRBJ2-5; CDR3aa: CASSLLAEETQYF; CDR3nt: TGTGCCAGCAGTTTATTAGCAGAAGAGACCCAGTACTTC
abundance: -; d_gene: -; v_gene: TRBV29-1; j_gene: TRBJ1-2; CDR3aa: CSVETGNYGYTF; CDR3nt: TGCAGCGTCGAGACAGGAAACTATGGCTACACCTTC
abundance: -; d_gene: -; v_gene: TRBV27; j_gene: TRBJ1-5; CDR3aa: CASRPWGSNQPQHF; CDR3nt: TGTGCCAGCAGGCCATGGGGCAGCAATCAGCCCCAGCATTTT
abundance: -; d_gene: TRBD2; v_gene: TRBV11-3; j_gene: TRBJ2-7; CDR3aa: CASSLDGGLAAYEQYF; CDR3nt: TGTGCCAGCAGCTTAGATGGGGGACTAGCGGCCTACGAGCAGTACTTC
abundance: -; d_gene: TRBD2; v_gene: TRBV5-1; j_gene: TRBJ2-5; CDR3aa: CASSPGLAQETQYF; CDR3nt: TGCGCCAGCAGCCCAGGACTAGCCCAAGAGACCCAGTACTTC
abundance: -; d_gene: TRBD1; v_gene: TRBV9; j_gene: TRBJ2-2; CDR3aa: CASSVPGTGLGELFF; CDR3nt: TGTGCCAGCAGCGTACCCGGGACAGGGCTGGGGGAGCTGTTTTTT
abundance: -; d_gene: -; v_gene: TRBV9; j_gene: TRBJ1-2; CDR3aa: CASSPRGDYGYTF; CDR3nt: TGTGCCAGCAGCCCTCGGGGGGACTATGGCTACACCTTC
abundance: -; d_gene: TRBD2; v_gene: TRBV9; j_gene: TRBJ2-3; CDR3aa: CASSVLKRGGTDTQYF; CDR3nt: TGTGCCAGCAGCGTCCTTAAGCGGGGGGGCACAGATACGCAGTATTTT
abundance: -; d_gene: TRBD2; v_gene: TRBV2; j_gene: TRBJ2-1; CDR3aa: CASSASGLYNEQFF; CDR3nt: TGTGCCAGCAGTGCTAGCGGGCTGTACAATGAGCAGTTCTTC
abundance: -; d_gene: TRBD1; v_gene: TRBV29-1; j_gene: TRBJ1-3; CDR3aa: CSVAGGLNGNTIYF; CDR3nt: TGCAGCGTTGCAGGGGGCCTTAATGGAAACACCATATATTTT
abundance: -; d_gene: -; v_gene: TRBV6-1; j_gene: TRBJ1-2; CDR3aa: CASNSNSYGYTF; CDR3nt: TGTGCCAGCAACTCGAACTCCTATGGCTACACCTTC
abundance: once; d_gene: -; v_gene: TRBV19; j_gene: TRBJ2-7; CDR3aa: CASSMGHLASYEQYF; CDR3nt: TGTGCCAGTAGTATGGGACACCTAGCCTCCTACGAGCAGTACTTC
abundance: -; d_gene: -; v_gene: TRBV7-2; j_gene: TRBJ1-1; CDR3aa: CASSSTGYVNTEAFF; CDR3nt: TGTGCCAGCAGCTCCACAGGGTATGTGAACACTGAAGCTTTCTTT
abundance: -; d_gene: -; v_gene: TRBV11-2; j_gene: TRBJ2-5; CDR3aa: CASSFRVGEGNSQETQYF; CDR3nt: TGTGCCAGCAGCTTTAGGGTTGGGGAAGGAAACTCCCAAGAGACCCAGTACTTC
abundance: -; d_gene: TRBD1; v_gene: TRBV5-1; j_gene: TRBJ1-2; CDR3aa: CASSLVPGQGAYGYTF; CDR3nt: TGCGCCAGCAGCTTGGTACCGGGACAGGGGGCGTATGGCTACACCTTC
abundance: -; d_gene: -; v_gene: TRBV6-6; j_gene: TRBJ2-2; CDR3aa: CASRIRGADTGELFF; CDR3nt: TGTGCCAGCAGAATCCGGGGGGCGGACACCGGGGAGCTGTTTTTT
abundance: -; d_gene: -; v_gene: TRBV6-5; j_gene: TRBJ1-1; CDR3aa: CASSYSPGLNTEAFF; CDR3nt: TGTGCCAGCAGTTACTCCCCGGGACTGAACACTGAAGCTTTCTTT
abundance: -; d_gene: -; v_gene: TRBV11-3; j_gene: TRBJ2-5; CDR3aa: CASSPRNQETQYF; CDR3nt: TGTGCCAGCAGCCCTAGGAACCAAGAGACCCAGTACTTC
abundance: -; d_gene: -; v_gene: TRBV9; j_gene: TRBJ2-7; CDR3aa: CASSGPTQGNRREQYF; CDR3nt: TGTGCCAGCAGCGGTCCGACACAGGGTAATCGGCGCGAGCAGTACTTC
abundance: -; d_gene: -; v_gene: TRBV27; j_gene: TRBJ1-2; CDR3aa: CAAKQGDYGYTF; CDR3nt: TGTGCCGCAAAACAGGGTGACTATGGCTACACCTTC
abundance: -; d_gene: -; v_gene: TRBV10-3; j_gene: TRBJ1-3; CDR3aa: CAISGGSSGNTIYF; CDR3nt: TGTGCCATCAGTGGAGGCAGCTCTGGAAACACCATATATTTT
abundance: -; d_gene: -; v_gene: TRBV11-1; j_gene: TRBJ1-2; CDR3aa: CASSLERPGLGGYTF; CDR3nt: TGTGCCAGCAGCTTAGAACGTCCGGGGCTCGGAGGCTACACCTTC
abundance: -; d_gene: TRBD2; v_gene: TRBV6-5; j_gene: TRBJ2-1; CDR3aa: CASKGLAGVDEQFF; CDR3nt: TGTGCCAGCAAGGGACTAGCGGGGGTCGATGAGCAGTTCTTC
abundance: -; d_gene: -; v_gene: TRBV5-4; j_gene: TRBJ2-5; CDR3aa: CASSSESGREETQYF; CDR3nt: TGTGCCAGCAGCTCTGAGAGTGGACGGGAGGAGACCCAGTACTTC
abundance: -; d_gene: -; v_gene: TRBV11-2; j_gene: TRBJ2-7; CDR3aa: CASSLFGRGLLVSYEQYF; CDR3nt: TGTGCCAGCAGCTTGTTTGGGCGGGGTCTTCTCGTATCCTACGAGCAGTACTTC
abundance: -; d_gene: TRBD1; v_gene: TRBV18; j_gene: TRBJ2-5; CDR3aa: CASSPRTGDPETQYF; CDR3nt: TGTGCCAGCTCACCACGGACAGGGGATCCGGAGACCCAGTACTTC
abundance: -; d_gene: TRBD1; v_gene: TRBV12-5; j_gene: TRBJ2-5; CDR3aa: CASGPWDSQETQYF; CDR3nt: TGTGCTAGTGGTCCATGGGACAGCCAAGAGACCCAGTACTTC
abundance: -; d_gene: -; v_gene: TRBV7-2; j_gene: TRBJ1-1; CDR3aa: CASSLVADPNTEAFF; CDR3nt: TGTGCCAGCAGCTTAGTAGCAGATCCGAACACTGAAGCTTTCTTT
abundance: -; d_gene: TRBD1; v_gene: TRBV5-1; j_gene: TRBJ2-4; CDR3aa: CASSQRTGEENIQYF; CDR3nt: TGCGCCAGCAGCCAACGGACAGGGGAGGAAAACATTCAGTACTTC
abundance: -; d_gene: TRBD1; v_gene: TRBV27; j_gene: TRBJ1-5; CDR3aa: CASSPIGQGTQPQHF; CDR3nt: TGTGCCAGCAGTCCAATTGGACAGGGGACTCAGCCCCAGCATTTT
abundance: -; d_gene: -; v_gene: TRBV5-1; j_gene: TRBJ2-3; CDR3aa: CASSPGLPSTDTQYF; CDR3nt: TGCGCCAGCAGCCCGGGACTTCCTAGCACAGATACGCAGTATTTT
abundance: -; d_gene: -; v_gene: TRBV19; j_gene: TRBJ1-4; CDR3aa: CASSVILGATNEKLFF; CDR3nt: TGTGCCAGTAGTGTGATACTAGGGGCAACTAATGAAAAACTGTTTTTT
abundance: -; d_gene: TRBD2; v_gene: TRBV5-1; j_gene: TRBJ2-1; CDR3aa: CASSQEVAGVDEQFF; CDR3nt: TGCGCCAGCTCCCAGGAGGTAGCGGGGGTTGATGAGCAGTTCTTC
abundance: -; d_gene: -; v_gene: TRBV29-1; j_gene: TRBJ1-4; CDR3aa: CSASQSLTHGRNEKLFF; CDR3nt: TGCAGCGCCTCCCAGTCCCTAACTCACGGCAGGAATGAAAAACTGTTTTTT
abundance: -; d_gene: -; v_gene: TRBV9; j_gene: TRBJ2-2; CDR3aa: CASSVGQSNTGELFF; CDR3nt: TGTGCCAGCAGCGTAGGGCAGTCGAACACCGGGGAGCTGTTTTTT
abundance: -; d_gene: -; v_gene: TRBV19; j_gene: TRBJ2-5; CDR3aa: CASSIVGDTPGKTQYF; CDR3nt: TGTGCCAGTAGTATAGTTGGGGACACCCCAGGGAAGACCCAGTACTTC
abundance: few; d_gene: -; v_gene: TRBV2; j_gene: TRBJ2-5; CDR3aa: CASGGPYQETQYF; CDR3nt: TGTGCCAGCGGGGGACCCTACCAAGAGACCCAGTACTTC
abundance: -; d_gene: -; v_gene: TRBV28; j_gene: TRBJ1-5; CDR3aa: CGVIPQGRSNQPQHF; CDR3nt: TGTGGCGTAATTCCACAGGGTAGAAGCAATCAGCCCCAGCATTTT
abundance: -; d_gene: TRBD1; v_gene: TRBV9; j_gene: TRBJ1-6; CDR3aa: CASSVRGTGLRNWDSPLHF; CDR3nt: TGTGCCAGCAGCGTACGGGGGACAGGGCTCCGCAATTGGGATTCACCCCTCCACTTT
abundance: -; d_gene: TRBD1; v_gene: TRBV19; j_gene: TRBJ2-7; CDR3aa: CASSTGTGRKNEQYF; CDR3nt: TGTGCCAGTAGTACGGGGACAGGGAGAAAAAACGAGCAGTACTTC
abundance: -; d_gene: TRBD2; v_gene: TRBV6-1; j_gene: TRBJ2-3; CDR3aa: CASSETSGGADTQYF; CDR3nt: TGTGCCAGCAGTGAAACCAGCGGGGGGGCAGATACGCAGTATTTT
abundance: -; d_gene: TRBD2; v_gene: TRBV7-6; j_gene: TRBJ2-2; CDR3aa: CASRKTGTSGGSGELFF; CDR3nt: TGTGCCAGCAGGAAAACCGGGACTAGCGGGGGTTCCGGGGAGCTGTTTTTT
abundance: -; d_gene: -; v_gene: TRBV11-1; j_gene: TRBJ1-1; CDR3aa: CASSLVRSGNTEAFF; CDR3nt: TGTGCCAGCAGCTTAGTAAGATCGGGGAACACTGAAGCTTTCTTT
abundance: -; d_gene: -; v_gene: TRBV10-3; j_gene: TRBJ1-5; CDR3aa: CAISEQDQPQHF; CDR3nt: TGTGCCATCAGTGAACAGGACCAGCCCCAGCATTTT
abundance: -; d_gene: TRBD1; v_gene: TRBV5-6; j_gene: TRBJ2-1; CDR3aa: CASRRTGGNEQFF; CDR3nt: TGTGCCAGCAGGCGGACAGGTGGGAATGAGCAGTTCTTC
abundance: -; d_gene: -; v_gene: TRBV11-2; j_gene: TRBJ2-7; CDR3aa: CASSLEWAGSYEQYF; CDR3nt: TGTGCCAGCAGCTTAGAATGGGCCGGATCCTACGAGCAGTACTTC